The present entry profiles one TCR beta chain with its context. What it binds is unknown. This sample was taken from a study of STAT5B mutations in CD4+ large granular lymphocyte leukemia. Trimming pared 4 bases from V and 0 bases from J, leaving 19 bases between. CDR1 is SNHLY, CDR2 FYNNEI, per germline. CDR3 size: 18 residues. Generated by immunoSEQ multiplex PCR, the TCRdb table keeps only in-frame clones and is missing some. Of 31,000 or so clones listed, approximately 79% are singletons. Notes on the study in general: 25% of private leukemic clonotypes occurred rarely in other patients' non-leukemic repertoires. TRBV06-family usage was enriched in top patient clones (8/27) versus controls (2/35). Without putative leukemic clones, patient CD4-sorted repertoires remained more clonal than healthy CD4+ repertoires.

The chain uses TRBV2 and TRBJ2-4, with D perhaps assigned TRBD1 or TRBD2 (5 bases each). Input material: CD4+ T cells from blood buffy coats. This receptor was taken from a human donor in good health. This chain's CDR3 is CASSVLGIGGLAKNIQYF. The CDR3 DNA follows: TGTGCCAGCAGTGTGTTGGGTATTGGGGGTCTAGCCAAAAACATTCAGTACTTC.